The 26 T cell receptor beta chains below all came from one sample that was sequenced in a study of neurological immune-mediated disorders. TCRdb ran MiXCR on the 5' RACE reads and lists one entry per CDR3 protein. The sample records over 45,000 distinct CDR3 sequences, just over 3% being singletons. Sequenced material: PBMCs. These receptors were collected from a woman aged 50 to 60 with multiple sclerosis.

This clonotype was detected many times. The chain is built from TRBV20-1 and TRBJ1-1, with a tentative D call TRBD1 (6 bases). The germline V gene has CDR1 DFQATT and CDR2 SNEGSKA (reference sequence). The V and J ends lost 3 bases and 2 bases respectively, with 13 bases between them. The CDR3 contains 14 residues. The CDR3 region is CSASLGTPNTEAFF. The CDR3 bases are TGCAGTGCTAGCCTCGGGACACCAAACACTGAAGCTTTCTTT.

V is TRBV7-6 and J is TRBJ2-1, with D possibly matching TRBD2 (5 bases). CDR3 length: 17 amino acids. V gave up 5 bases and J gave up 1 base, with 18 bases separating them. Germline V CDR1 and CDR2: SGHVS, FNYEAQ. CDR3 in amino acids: CASSPSRGIGSYNEQFF. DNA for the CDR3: TGTGCCAGCAGCCCCTCCCGGGGAATTGGGTCCTACAATGAGCAGTTCTTC.

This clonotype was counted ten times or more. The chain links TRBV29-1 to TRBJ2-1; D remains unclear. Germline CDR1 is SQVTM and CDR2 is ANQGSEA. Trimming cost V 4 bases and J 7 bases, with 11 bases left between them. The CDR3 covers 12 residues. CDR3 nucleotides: TGCAGCGTTGCCGGAGAGCTGAATGAGCAGTTCTTC. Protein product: CSVAGELNEQFF.

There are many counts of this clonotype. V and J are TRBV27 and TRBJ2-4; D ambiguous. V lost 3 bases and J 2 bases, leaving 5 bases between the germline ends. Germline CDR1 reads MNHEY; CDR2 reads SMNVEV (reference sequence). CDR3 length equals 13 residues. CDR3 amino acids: CASSLRTKNIQYF. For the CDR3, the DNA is TGTGCCAGCAGTTTGAGGACCAAAAACATTCAGTACTTC.

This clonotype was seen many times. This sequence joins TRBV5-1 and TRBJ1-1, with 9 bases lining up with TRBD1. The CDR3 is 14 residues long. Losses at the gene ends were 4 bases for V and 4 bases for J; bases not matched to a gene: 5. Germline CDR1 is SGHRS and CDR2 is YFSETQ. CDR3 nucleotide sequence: TGCGCCAGCAGCCCGGGACAGGGTATCACTGAAGCTTTCTTT. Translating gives CASSPGQGITEAFF.

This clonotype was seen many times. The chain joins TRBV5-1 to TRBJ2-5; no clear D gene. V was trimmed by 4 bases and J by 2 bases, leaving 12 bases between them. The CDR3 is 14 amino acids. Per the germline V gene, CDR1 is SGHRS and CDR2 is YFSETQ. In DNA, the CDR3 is TGCGCCAGCAGCCTCCCCGGACGGCAAGAGACCCAGTACTTC. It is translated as CASSLPGRQETQYF.

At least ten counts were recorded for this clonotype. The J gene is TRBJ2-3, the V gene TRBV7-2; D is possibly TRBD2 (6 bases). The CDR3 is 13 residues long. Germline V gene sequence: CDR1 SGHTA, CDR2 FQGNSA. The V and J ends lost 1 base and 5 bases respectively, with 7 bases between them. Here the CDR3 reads CASSLGAGDTQYF. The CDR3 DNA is TGTGCCAGCAGCTTAGGAGCGGGAGATACGCAGTATTTT.

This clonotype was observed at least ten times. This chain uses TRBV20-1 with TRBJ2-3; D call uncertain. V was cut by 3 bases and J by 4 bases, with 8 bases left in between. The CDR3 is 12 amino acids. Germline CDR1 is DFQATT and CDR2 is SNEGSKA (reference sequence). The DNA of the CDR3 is TGCAGTGCTAGCTTACTGTCAGATACGCAGTATTTT. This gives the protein CSASLLSDTQYF.

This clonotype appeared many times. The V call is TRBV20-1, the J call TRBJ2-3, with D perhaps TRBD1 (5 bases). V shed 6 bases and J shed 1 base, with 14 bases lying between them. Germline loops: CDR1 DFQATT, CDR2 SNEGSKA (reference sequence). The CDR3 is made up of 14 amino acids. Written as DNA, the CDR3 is TGCAGTGCCATCTCACAGGTTCGCACAGATACGCAGTATTTT. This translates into CSAISQVRTDTQYF.

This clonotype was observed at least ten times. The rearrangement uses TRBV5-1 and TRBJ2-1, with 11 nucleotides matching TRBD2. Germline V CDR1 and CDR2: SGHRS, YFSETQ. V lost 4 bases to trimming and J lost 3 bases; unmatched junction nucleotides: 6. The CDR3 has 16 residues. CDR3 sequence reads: CASSKPGLADYNEQFF. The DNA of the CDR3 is TGCGCCAGCAGCAAGCCGGGACTAGCGGACTACAATGAGCAGTTCTTC.

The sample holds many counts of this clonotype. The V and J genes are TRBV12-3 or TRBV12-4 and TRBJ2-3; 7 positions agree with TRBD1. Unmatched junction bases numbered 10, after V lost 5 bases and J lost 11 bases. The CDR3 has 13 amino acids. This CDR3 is CASSALQGIGQYF. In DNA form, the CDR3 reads TGTGCCAGCAGTGCCCTACAGGGGATCGGGCAGTATTTT.

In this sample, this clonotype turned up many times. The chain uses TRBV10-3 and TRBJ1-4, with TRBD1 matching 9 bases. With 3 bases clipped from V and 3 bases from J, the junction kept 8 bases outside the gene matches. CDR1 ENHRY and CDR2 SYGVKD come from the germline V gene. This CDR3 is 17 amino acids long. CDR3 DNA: TGTGCCATCAGTGACATTTACCGGGACAGGGCTAATGAAAAACTGTTTTTT. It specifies CAISDIYRDRANEKLFF.

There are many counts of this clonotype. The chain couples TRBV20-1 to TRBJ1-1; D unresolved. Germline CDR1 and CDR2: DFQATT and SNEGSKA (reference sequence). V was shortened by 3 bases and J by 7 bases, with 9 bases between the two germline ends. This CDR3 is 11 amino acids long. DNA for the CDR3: TGCAGTGCTAGTCCCCGGAGTGAAGCTTTCTTT. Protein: CSASPRSEAFF.

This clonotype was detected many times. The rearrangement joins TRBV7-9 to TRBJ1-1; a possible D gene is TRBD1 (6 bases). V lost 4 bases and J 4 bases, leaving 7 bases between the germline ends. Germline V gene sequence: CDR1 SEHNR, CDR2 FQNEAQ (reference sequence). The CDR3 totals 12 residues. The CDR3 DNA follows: TGTGCCAGCAGCTCACAGGGCACTGAAGCTTTCTTT. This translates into CASSSQGTEAFF.

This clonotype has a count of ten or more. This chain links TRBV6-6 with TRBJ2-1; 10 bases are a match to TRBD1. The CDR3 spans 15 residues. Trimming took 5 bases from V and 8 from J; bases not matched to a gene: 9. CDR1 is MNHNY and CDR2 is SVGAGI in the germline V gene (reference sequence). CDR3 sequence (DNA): TGTGCCAGCAGTACCCCGGGACAGGGGATAGATGAGCAGTTCTTC. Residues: CASSTPGQGIDEQFF.

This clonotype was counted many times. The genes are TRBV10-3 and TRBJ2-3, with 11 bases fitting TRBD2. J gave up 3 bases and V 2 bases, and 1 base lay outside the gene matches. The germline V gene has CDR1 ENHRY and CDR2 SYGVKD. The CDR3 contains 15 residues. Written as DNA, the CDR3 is TGTGCCATCAGTGAGGCTAGCGGGGGGACAGATACGCAGTATTTT. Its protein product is CAISEASGGTDTQYF.

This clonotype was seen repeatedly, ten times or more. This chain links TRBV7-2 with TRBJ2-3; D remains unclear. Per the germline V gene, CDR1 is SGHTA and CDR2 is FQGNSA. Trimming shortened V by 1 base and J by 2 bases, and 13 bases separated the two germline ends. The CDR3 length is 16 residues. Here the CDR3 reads CASSLVATHATDTQYF. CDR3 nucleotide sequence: TGTGCCAGCAGCTTAGTGGCCACGCATGCCACAGATACGCAGTATTTT.

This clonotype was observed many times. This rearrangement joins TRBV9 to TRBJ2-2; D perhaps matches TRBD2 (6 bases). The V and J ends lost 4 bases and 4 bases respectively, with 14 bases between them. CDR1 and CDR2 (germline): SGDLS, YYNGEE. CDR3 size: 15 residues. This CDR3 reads CASSPAPGGTGELFF. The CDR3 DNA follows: TGTGCCAGCAGCCCAGCCCCCGGGGGCACCGGGGAGCTGTTTTTT.

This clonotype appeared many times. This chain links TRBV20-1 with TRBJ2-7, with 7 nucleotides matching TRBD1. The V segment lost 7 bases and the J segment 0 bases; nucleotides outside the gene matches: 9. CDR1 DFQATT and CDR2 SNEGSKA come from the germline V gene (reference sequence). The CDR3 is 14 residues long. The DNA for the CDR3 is TGCAGTGTACGACAGGGTGGGGCCTCCTACGAGCAGTACTTC. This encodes CSVRQGGASYEQYF.

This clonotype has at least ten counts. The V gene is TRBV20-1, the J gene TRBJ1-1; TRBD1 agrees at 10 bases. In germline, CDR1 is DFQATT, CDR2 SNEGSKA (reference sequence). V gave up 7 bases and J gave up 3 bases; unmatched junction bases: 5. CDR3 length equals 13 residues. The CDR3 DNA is TGCAGTGTTATGGGACAGGGGTACACTGAAGCTTTCTTT. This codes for CSVMGQGYTEAFF.

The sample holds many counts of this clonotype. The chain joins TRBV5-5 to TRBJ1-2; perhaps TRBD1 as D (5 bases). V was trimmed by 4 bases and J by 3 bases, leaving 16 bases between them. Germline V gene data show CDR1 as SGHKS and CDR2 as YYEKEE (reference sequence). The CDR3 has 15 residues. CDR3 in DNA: TGTGCCAGCAGCCTCGCAGGGCAGGTGGACTATGGCTACACCTTC. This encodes CASSLAGQVDYGYTF.

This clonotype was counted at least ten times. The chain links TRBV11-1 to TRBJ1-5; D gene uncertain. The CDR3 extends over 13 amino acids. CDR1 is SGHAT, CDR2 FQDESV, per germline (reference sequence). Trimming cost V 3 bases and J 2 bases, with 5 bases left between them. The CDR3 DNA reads TGTGCCAGCAGCTTCGATCGCAATCAGCCCCAGCATTTT. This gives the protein CASSFDRNQPQHF. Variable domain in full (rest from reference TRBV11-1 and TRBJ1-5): EAEVAQSPRYKITEKSQAVAFWCDPISGHATLYWYRQILGQGPELLVQFQDESVVDDSQLPKDRFSAERLKGVDSTLKIQPAELGDSAMYLCASSFDRNQPQHFGDGTRLSIL.

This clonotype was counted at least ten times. CDR3 coding DNA: TGTGCCATCCAAGGGGGGAGCCGCGGGGAGCTGTTTTTT. This codes for CAIQGGSRGELFF. The chain couples TRBV3-1 to TRBJ2-2; D may be TRBD1 or TRBD2 (6 bases each). Per germline, CDR1 LGHDT and CDR2 YNNKEL (reference sequence). This CDR3 contains 13 residues. With 10 bases removed from V and 7 bases from J, the gap between germline ends came to 16 bases.

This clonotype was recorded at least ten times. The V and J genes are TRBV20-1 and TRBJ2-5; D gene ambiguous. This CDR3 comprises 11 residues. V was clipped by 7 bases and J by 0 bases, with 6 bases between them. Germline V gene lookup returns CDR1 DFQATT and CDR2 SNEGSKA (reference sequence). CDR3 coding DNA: TGCAGTGTCCATTACCAAGAGACCCAGTACTTC. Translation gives CSVHYQETQYF.

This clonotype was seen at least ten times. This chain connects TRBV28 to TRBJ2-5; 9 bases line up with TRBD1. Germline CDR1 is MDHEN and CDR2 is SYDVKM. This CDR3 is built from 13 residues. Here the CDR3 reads CATGQGNQETQYF. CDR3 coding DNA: TGTGCTACGGGACAGGGCAACCAAGAGACCCAGTACTTC. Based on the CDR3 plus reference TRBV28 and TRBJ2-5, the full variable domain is DVKVTQSSRYLVKRTGEKVFLECVQDMDHENMFWYRQDPGLGLRLIYFSYDVKMKEKGDIPEGYSVSREKKERFSLILESASTNQTSMYLCATGQGNQETQYFGPGTRLLVL.

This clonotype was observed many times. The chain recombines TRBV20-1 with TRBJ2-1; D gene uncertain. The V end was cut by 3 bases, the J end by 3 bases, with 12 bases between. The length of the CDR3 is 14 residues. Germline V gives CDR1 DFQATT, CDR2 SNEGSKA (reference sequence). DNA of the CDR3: TGCAGTGCTAGGCCACGAGATCTCTACAATGAGCAGTTCTTC. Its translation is CSARPRDLYNEQFF.